A selection of T cell receptor beta chains follows, all from one sample in a study of a mutant IDH1 vaccine in newly diagnosed glioma. Antigens of these TCRs are unknown. The table came from immunoSEQ multiplex PCR; TCRdb's copy has only in-frame clones and leaves some out. The sample has under 45,000 clones, roughly 80% seen once. Sequences were derived from PBMCs, sampled from a glioma patient whose treatment included an IDH1 peptide vaccine. Source of these receptors: a woman aged 18-29 years with glioma. Some clones in this sample may be carry-over from other donors' samples. The CDR3 runs from the conserved cysteine through the conserved F or W. The order of the fields is clone size, V gene, D gene, J gene, CDR3 DNA, CDR3 protein. The D gene is left open where the match is weak. Clone size is given for some rows only: seen once, a few or many times, or a class if the clone is expanded.

-	TRBV2	-	TRBJ1-2	TGTGCCAGCAGTGAAAACGGGGGCTCCTATGGCTACACCTTC	CASSENGGSYGYTF
-	TRBV30	-	TRBJ2-7	TGTGCCTGGGGTCCCCAGGGGCGCGAGCAGTACTTC	CAWGPQGREQYF
-	TRBV4-2	-	TRBJ2-7	TGTGCCAGCAGCCCCACGTCCGGGATGGTTTTCTACGAGCAGTACTTC	CASSPTSGMVFYEQYF
-	TRBV2	TRBD1	TRBJ2-6	TGTGCCAGCAGGAAACGACAGGGCTCTGGGGCCAACGTCCTGACTTTC	CASRKRQGSGANVLTF
-	TRBV7-6	-	TRBJ2-2	TGTGCCAGCAGCTTAGGCAGCGCCAACACCGGGGAGCTGTTTTTT	CASSLGSANTGELFF
-	TRBV5-1	-	TRBJ2-3	TGCGCCAGCAGCTTTGAAATCCCTGGGGCAGATACGCAGTATTTT	CASSFEIPGADTQYF
-	TRBV6-5	TRBD2	TRBJ2-3	TGTGCCAGCAGGTTAGCGGGGGGCCACGCAGATACGCAGTATTTT	CASRLAGGHADTQYF
-	TRBV6-5	-	TRBJ2-3	TGTGCCAGCAGACCCTCGAGCCCGGGGGTCGATACGCAGTATTTT	CASRPSSPGVDTQYF
-	TRBV5-1	TRBD2	TRBJ2-3	TGCGCCAGCAGCTTGGCACTAGCGGGGGGGCCAGATACGCAGTATTTT	CASSLALAGGPDTQYF
-	TRBV5-1	-	TRBJ2-3	TGCGCCAGCAGCCCCCCCCTCCGGACAGATACGCAGTATTTT	CASSPPLRTDTQYF
-	TRBV7-9	-	TRBJ1-2	TGTGCCAGCAGCGCCATTGGTTTTAACTATGGCTACACCTTC	CASSAIGFNYGYTF
-	TRBV10-3	TRBD2	TRBJ2-1	TGTGCCATCAGTGCCTTTAGCGGGAGTTACAATGAGCAGTTCTTC	CAISAFSGSYNEQFF
-	TRBV30	TRBD1	TRBJ2-7	TGTGCCTGGAACGGTGGGACAGGGGGTTACGAGCAGTACTTC	CAWNGGTGGYEQYF
-	TRBV19	-	TRBJ1-6	TGTGCCAGTACGATCGGTACCTTTTCCTATAATTCACCCCTCCACTTT	CASTIGTFSYNSPLHF
-	TRBV4-1	-	TRBJ2-3	TGCGCCAGCAGCCAAAAGCAGGGTTCGACAGATACGCAGTATTTT	CASSQKQGSTDTQYF
-	TRBV4-2	-	TRBJ1-1	TGTGCCAGCAGCTACGGGACGGCGAACACTGAAGCTTTCTTT	CASSYGTANTEAFF
-	TRBV18	-	TRBJ2-5	TGTGCCAGCTCACCGGGCAGGCCGTACCAAGAGACCCAGTACTTC	CASSPGRPYQETQYF
-	TRBV20-1	-	TRBJ2-3	TGCAGTGCTACCATCACAGATACGCAGTATTTT	CSATITDTQYF
-	TRBV27	TRBD1	TRBJ2-6	TGTGCCAGCAGTTTATTGTCCGGGGACAGTGGTTACTCTGGGGCCAACGTCCTGACTTTC	CASSLLSGDSGYSGANVLTF
-	TRBV7-6	-	TRBJ2-5	TGTGCCAGCAGCTTATACCCCGAGGCGGAGACCCAGTACTTC	CASSLYPEAETQYF
-	TRBV9	TRBD1	TRBJ1-5	TGTGCCAGCAGCCGGGGACAGATTAGCAATCAGCCCCAGCATTTT	CASSRGQISNQPQHF
-	TRBV19	-	TRBJ2-4	TGTGCCAGTAGTATAATGGATTGGGCCAAAAACATTCAGTACTTC	CASSIMDWAKNIQYF
-	TRBV10-3	TRBD1	TRBJ2-7	TGTGCTATCAGTCGCCGGGACAGCCCACCCGAGCAGTACTTC	CAISRRDSPPEQYF
-	TRBV9	-	TRBJ2-5	TGTGCCAGTGGGGGCTCCGTGGGGGGGCTGGAGTCGACCCAGTACTTC	CASGGSVGGLESTQYF
-	TRBV7-6	-	TRBJ2-3	TGTGCCAGCAGCTTGAGCCCTAGCAGGGATACGCAGTATTTT	CASSLSPSRDTQYF
-	TRBV29-1	-	TRBJ2-7	TGCAGCGTTGAAGATCGGCCTTCCTACGAGCAGTACTTC	CSVEDRPSYEQYF
-	TRBV27	-	TRBJ2-7	TGTGCCAGCAGTTTTAACAGGGGGGGCTCCTACGAGCAGTACTTC	CASSFNRGGSYEQYF
once	TRBV4-2	TRBD2	TRBJ2-7	TGTGCCAGCAGTCCTAGCGGGGGGGACGAGCAGTACTTC	CASSPSGGDEQYF
-	TRBV6-6	TRBD1	TRBJ2-7	TGTGCCAGCAGCCAAACGGGACAGGGGGGGCACGAGCAGTACTTC	CASSQTGQGGHEQYF
-	TRBV15	-	TRBJ1-1	TGTGCCACCAGCAGAGATAGAACAAGGGAAGCTTTCTTT	CATSRDRTREAFF
-	TRBV21-1	-	TRBJ2-7	TGTGCCAGCAGCAAAAGCCCCAAGGGCTGCGAGCAGTACTTC	CASSKSPKGCEQYF
-	TRBV2	TRBD1	TRBJ1-3	TGTGCCAGCAGTATCGACTTGGGACAGCTCTCTGGAAACACCATATATTTT	CASSIDLGQLSGNTIYF
-	TRBV5-1	-	TRBJ2-1	TGCGCCAGCAGCACCGGGACCAACAATGAGCAGTTCTTC	CASSTGTNNEQFF
-	TRBV27	-	TRBJ1-5	TGTGCCAGCAGTTTGAGTGCGATTCAGCCCCAGCATTTT	CASSLSAIQPQHF
-	TRBV2	-	TRBJ2-1	TGTGCCAGCAGGGGCCGGTACAATGAGCAGTTCTTC	CASRGRYNEQFF
-	TRBV5-4	-	TRBJ1-2	TGTGCCAGCAGCTTATGGGGGGCTGATGGCTACACCTTC	CASSLWGADGYTF
-	TRBV20-1	-	TRBJ1-2	TGCAGTGCTCTGCTACCAAATGGCTACACCTTC	CSALLPNGYTF
-	TRBV5-1	-	TRBJ2-1	TGCGCCAGCAGCTTGATCGGGTTGGATGAGCAGTTCTTC	CASSLIGLDEQFF
once	TRBV7-9	-	TRBJ1-1	TGTGCCAGCAGCCCGCCCTATGGGGGCAAGAACACTGAAGCTTTCTTT	CASSPPYGGKNTEAFF
few	TRBV7-9	-	TRBJ1-1	TGTGCCAGCATCTTGACAGGAGTGAACACTGAAGCTTTCTTT	CASILTGVNTEAFF
-	TRBV5-6	-	TRBJ1-6	TGTGCCAGCAGCTTGGGGGCGACCGGGACGGACCACTTT	CASSLGATGTDHF
-	TRBV7-2	TRBD1	TRBJ1-1	TGTGCCAGCAGCTTAGCAGCAGGGGGAGCTTTCTTT	CASSLAAGGAFF
-	TRBV5-4	-	TRBJ2-1	TGTGCCAGCAGCCCCTTCCGGAGCAACTCCTACAATGAGCAGTTCTTC	CASSPFRSNSYNEQFF
-	TRBV6-5	TRBD1	TRBJ2-3	TGTGCCAGCAGTTATGAGACAGGGCGCACAGATACGCAGTATTTT	CASSYETGRTDTQYF
-	TRBV21-1	-	TRBJ2-7	TGTGCCAGCAGTTTTATCCGGGAGCAGTACTTC	CASSFIREQYF
-	TRBV7-2	-	TRBJ2-2	TGTGCCAGCAGCTTAGTGGGCGGGGGCGGGAACACCGGGGAGCTGTTTTTT	CASSLVGGGGNTGELFF
-	TRBV19	-	TRBJ2-4	TGTGCCAGTAGTTCCCCAGGGTCGTGGGGCAAAAACATTCAGTACTTC	CASSSPGSWGKNIQYF
-	TRBV29-1	-	TRBJ1-5	TGCAGCGTTGCCCTCGGAGGACTTAGCAATCAGCCCCAGCATTTT	CSVALGGLSNQPQHF
-	TRBV7-2	-	TRBJ2-7	TGTGCCAGCAGCAAAGAGGGGTTGGTCTACGAGCAGTACTTC	CASSKEGLVYEQYF